This T cell receptor (beta chain) was profiled in a study of radiotherapy plus CTLA-4 blockade in lung cancer. Regarding the study as a whole: Early clonal dynamics of blood T cells, together with interferon-beta, were reported as the best response predictor. Some TCR clones had been derived from tumors. These clones expanded in peripheral blood after radiotherapy plus ipilimumab.

The CDR3 runs 16 residues. Germline V CDR1 and CDR2: LGHNA, YSLEER. Trimming took off 0 bases at V and 1 base at J, with 11 bases between the two ends. The protocol was immunoSEQ multiplex PCR, while the TCRdb copy is restricted to in-frame clones and leaves out a portion. The sample shows about 90,000 clones, approximately 82% of them seen only once. A word on this clone: The antigen is unknown.

This chain joins TRBV4-3 and TRBJ2-3; D may correspond to TRBD1 or TRBD2 (5 bases each). Sequenced material: peripheral blood, taken from a patient treated with radiotherapy plus ipilimumab. This sequence was found in a human donor with non-small cell lung cancer that progressed on radiotherapy plus ipilimumab. The DNA for the CDR3 is TGCGCCAGCAGCCAAGATGGGGGAACGGGCACAGATACGCAGTATTTT. Its translation is CASSQDGGTGTDTQYF.